This T cell receptor (beta chain) comes out of a study of long-term antiretroviral therapy in people with HIV. The V gene lost 4 bases and the J gene lost 2 bases, with 8 bases spanning the gap. Germline values: CDR1 MNHEY, CDR2 SVGAGI. This CDR3 region has 13 residues. Specimens held roughly 0.9-10 million cryopreserved PBMC prior to DNA extraction. Samples were assayed with immunoSEQ v3.0 at survey level. Clones were read by immunoSEQ multiplex PCR, and TCRdb kept only the in-frame ones, dropping some. Of around 20,000 clones listed, roughly 72% were seen once; the top ten hold 6.9%. The chain is built from TRBV6-5 and TRBJ1-2; D unresolved. This material consisted of unsorted PBMCs, taken 2.2 years after starting antiretroviral therapy. This clonotype was sampled from a man aged 50-59 years with HIV. The CDR3 DNA reads TGTGCCAGCAGTTGGGCAGAAAACTATGGCTACACCTTC. As protein: CASSWAENYGYTF.